This T cell receptor beta chain was identified in a study of blood T cell repertoires in COVID-19. Across the study: PBMCs, B-cell-depleted T cells, or T cells were the source of the cDNA or gDNA that made up the material.

The Seattle patients joined while their infection was active and were tracked longitudinally afterward. Per the study methods: Estimation of nucleated cell counts relied on the amplification of reference gene primers. Produced via immunoSEQ multiplex PCR; TCRdb's table is partial and in-frame only. The V and J calls and clone size were taken over from that table, and D and trimming were inferred from the DNA. The sample has a few hundred thousand clones; roughly nine tenths are singletons. The CDR3 length is 15 residues. Germline CDR1 and CDR2: MNHEY and SVGEGT. Unmatched junction bases numbered 1, after V lost 2 bases and J lost 4 bases.

The chain has TRBV6-2 or TRBV6-3 and TRBJ2-2; 10 positions agree with TRBD2. The TCR was taken from a woman aged 45-59 years with COVID-19, enrolled during active disease. Sequencing was done on a sample of peripheral blood. In DNA, the CDR3 is TGTGCCAGCAGTTACGCTAGCGGGGGCACCGGGGAGCTGTTTTTT. Translation gives CASSYASGGTGELFF.